This section outlines one TCR beta chain sequence together with its context. The sample contains more than one DNA sequence encoding this CDR3. V was cut by 3 bases and J by 5 bases, with 8 bases left in between. CDR3 length equals 13 residues. The data derive from a study of Ad26.COV2.S vaccination and SARS-CoV-2 variants. TCRdb's copy holds only in-frame clones and misses some; the assay was immunoSEQ multiplex PCR. The table has 300,000 to 350,000 clones, around 88% seen once. Treatment denoted: around 19 received Ad26.COV2.S at low or high dose, single or two shots; 5 received placebo; per-sample allocation not given. Specimen acquisition occurred on day 63 following the initial vaccine or placebo injection.

This sequence joins TRBV12-3 or TRBV12-4 and TRBJ1-5; D uncertain. The TCR was taken from a person between 18 and 60 years old who received the Ad26.COV2.S COVID-19 vaccine or a placebo. The source was peripheral blood, collected in a trial of Ad26.COV2.S vaccine versus placebo. The CDR3 nucleotides read TGTGCCAGCAGTTTGGGCAGAGATCAGCCCCAGCATTTT. It codes for CASSLGRDQPQHF.